Listed below are T cell receptor beta chains from one sample, sequenced in a study of immune cell composition in non-small cell lung cancer. Profiled with immunoSEQ multiplex PCR; TCRdb holds only in-frame clones, not every one. The sample holds 2,500 to 3,500 clones, about two thirds seen once. These records were also assigned to another study, of CD4 T cells in lung cancer.

The source material was non-adjacent lung tissue. The receptors come from a human donor with non-small cell lung cancer. Both conserved end residues are part of each CDR3. Each record gives: D gene, clone size, V gene, J gene, CDR3 protein, CDR3 DNA. A D gene is named only where the DNA matches it firmly. Clone size appears in some rows only: once, few, many, or a class for an expanded clone.

d_gene: TRBD1
abundance: -
v_gene: TRBV5-1
j_gene: TRBJ2-7
CDR3aa: CASSLETGVNYEQYF
CDR3nt: TGCGCCAGCAGCTTGGAGACAGGGGTTAACTACGAGCAGTACTTC

d_gene: -
abundance: -
v_gene: TRBV7-2
j_gene: TRBJ2-4
CDR3aa: CASSRGGKNIQYF
CDR3nt: TGTGCCAGCAGCCGAGGAGGCAAAAACATTCAGTACTTC

d_gene: -
abundance: -
v_gene: TRBV4-2
j_gene: TRBJ2-1
CDR3aa: CASSQDLSGLSSYNEQFF
CDR3nt: TGTGCCAGCAGCCAAGATCTTAGCGGTCTTAGCTCCTACAATGAGCAGTTCTTC

d_gene: TRBD1
abundance: -
v_gene: TRBV6-5
j_gene: TRBJ2-7
CDR3aa: CASSFRTGIHEQYF
CDR3nt: TGTGCCAGCAGTTTTCGGACAGGGATCCACGAGCAGTACTTC

d_gene: -
abundance: once
v_gene: TRBV18
j_gene: TRBJ1-2
CDR3aa: CASSPSRGSGYTF
CDR3nt: TGTGCCAGCTCACCATCCAGGGGTAGCGGCTACACCTTC

d_gene: TRBD1
abundance: few
v_gene: TRBV25-1
j_gene: TRBJ1-2
CDR3aa: CASRDRGHGYTF
CDR3nt: TGTGCCAGCAGGGACAGGGGGCATGGCTACACCTTC

d_gene: TRBD2
abundance: -
v_gene: TRBV5-1
j_gene: TRBJ2-3
CDR3aa: CASSPGTSGVGTDTQYF
CDR3nt: TGCGCCAGCAGCCCCGGGACTAGCGGGGTGGGCACAGATACGCAGTATTTT

d_gene: -
abundance: -
v_gene: TRBV5-4
j_gene: TRBJ2-7
CDR3aa: CASSLSGGVDEQYF
CDR3nt: TGTGCCAGCAGCCTGAGCGGAGGCGTAGACGAGCAGTACTTC

d_gene: -
abundance: -
v_gene: TRBV30
j_gene: TRBJ1-2
CDR3aa: CAWSMGGNYGYTF
CDR3nt: TGTGCCTGGAGTATGGGAGGAAACTATGGCTACACCTTC

d_gene: -
abundance: -
v_gene: TRBV7-8
j_gene: TRBJ1-1
CDR3aa: CASSLGQNTEAFF
CDR3nt: TGTGCCAGCAGCTTAGGACAGAACACTGAAGCTTTCTTT

d_gene: -
abundance: few
v_gene: TRBV7-3
j_gene: TRBJ2-1
CDR3aa: CASSEALASSYNEQFF
CDR3nt: TGTGCCAGCAGCGAAGCCCTAGCGAGCTCCTACAATGAGCAGTTCTTC

d_gene: -
abundance: -
v_gene: TRBV7-3
j_gene: TRBJ2-3
CDR3aa: CASSLGGIKDTQYF
CDR3nt: TGTGCCAGCAGCTTGGGCGGGATAAAGGATACGCAGTATTTT

d_gene: TRBD1
abundance: -
v_gene: TRBV5-6
j_gene: TRBJ1-6
CDR3aa: CASSAGQGPSPLHF
CDR3nt: TGTGCCAGCAGCGCGGGACAGGGCCCTTCACCCCTCCACTTT

d_gene: -
abundance: -
v_gene: TRBV7-8
j_gene: TRBJ1-1
CDR3aa: CASSLVSGWMNTEAFF
CDR3nt: TGTGCCAGCAGCTTAGTATCAGGGTGGATGAACACTGAAGCTTTCTTT

d_gene: TRBD2
abundance: -
v_gene: TRBV6-1
j_gene: TRBJ2-3
CDR3aa: CASSELTSGRRYTQYF
CDR3nt: TGTGCCAGCAGTGAATTGACTAGCGGGAGACGGTATACGCAGTATTTT

d_gene: TRBD1
abundance: -
v_gene: TRBV7-9
j_gene: TRBJ2-5
CDR3aa: CASSLVANRGLPETQYF
CDR3nt: TGTGCCAGCAGCTTGGTAGCTAACAGGGGTCTTCCAGAGACCCAGTACTTC

d_gene: TRBD1
abundance: -
v_gene: TRBV9
j_gene: TRBJ2-4
CDR3aa: CASSVAPGGYIQYF
CDR3nt: TGTGCCAGCAGCGTAGCCCCAGGGGGATACATTCAGTACTTC

d_gene: TRBD1
abundance: -
v_gene: TRBV28
j_gene: TRBJ1-5
CDR3aa: CASSLGDRHNQPQHF
CDR3nt: TGTGCCAGCAGTTTAGGGGACAGACACAATCAGCCCCAGCATTTT

d_gene: -
abundance: -
v_gene: TRBV10-1
j_gene: TRBJ1-1
CDR3aa: CASSGAGRGTEAFF
CDR3nt: TGCGCCAGCAGTGGGGCCGGGAGAGGCACTGAAGCTTTCTTT

d_gene: -
abundance: -
v_gene: TRBV7-2
j_gene: TRBJ2-1
CDR3aa: CASSLERNSYNEQFF
CDR3nt: TGTGCCAGCAGCTTAGAGAGGAACTCCTACAATGAGCAGTTCTTC

d_gene: TRBD2
abundance: -
v_gene: TRBV7-2
j_gene: TRBJ2-7
CDR3aa: CASSPYGLAGTEQYF
CDR3nt: TGTGCCAGCAGCCCCTACGGACTAGCGGGAACCGAGCAGTACTTC

d_gene: TRBD1
abundance: once
v_gene: TRBV7-8
j_gene: TRBJ2-7
CDR3aa: CASSRDSPSYEQYF
CDR3nt: TGTGCCAGCAGCCGGGACAGCCCATCCTACGAGCAGTACTTC

d_gene: -
abundance: -
v_gene: TRBV9
j_gene: TRBJ2-1
CDR3aa: CASSVEQFNEQFF
CDR3nt: TGTGCCAGCAGCGTAGAACAGTTCAATGAGCAGTTCTTC

d_gene: TRBD1
abundance: -
v_gene: TRBV28
j_gene: TRBJ1-2
CDR3aa: CASCQDREYYGYTF
CDR3nt: TGTGCCAGCTGCCAAGACAGGGAATACTATGGCTACACCTTC

d_gene: TRBD1
abundance: -
v_gene: TRBV6-1
j_gene: TRBJ1-2
CDR3aa: CASSEAGTGGLRGYTF
CDR3nt: TGTGCCAGCAGTGAAGCTGGGACAGGGGGGTTGCGAGGCTACACCTTC